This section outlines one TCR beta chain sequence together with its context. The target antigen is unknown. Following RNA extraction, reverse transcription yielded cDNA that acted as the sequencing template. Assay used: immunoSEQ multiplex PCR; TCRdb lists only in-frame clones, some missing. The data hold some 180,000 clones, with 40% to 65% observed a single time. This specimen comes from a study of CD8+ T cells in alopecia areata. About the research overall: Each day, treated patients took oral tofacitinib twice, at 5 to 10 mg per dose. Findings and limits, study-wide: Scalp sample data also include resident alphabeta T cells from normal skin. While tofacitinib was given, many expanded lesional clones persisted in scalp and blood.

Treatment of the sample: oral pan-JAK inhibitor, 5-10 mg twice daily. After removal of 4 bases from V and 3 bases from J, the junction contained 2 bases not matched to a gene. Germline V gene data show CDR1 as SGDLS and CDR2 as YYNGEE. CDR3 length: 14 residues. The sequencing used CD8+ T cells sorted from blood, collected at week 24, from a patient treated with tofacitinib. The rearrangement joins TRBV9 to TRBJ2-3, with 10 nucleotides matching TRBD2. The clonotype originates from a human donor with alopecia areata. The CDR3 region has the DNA TGTGCCAGCAGCCCTAGCGGGGGTACAGATACGCAGTATTTT. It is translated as CASSPSGGTDTQYF. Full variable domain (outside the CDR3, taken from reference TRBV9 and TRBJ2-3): DSGVTQTPKHLITATGQRVTLRCSPRSGDLSVYWYQQSLDQGLQFLIQYYNGEERAKGNILERFSAQQFPDLHSELNLSSLELGDSALYFCASSPSGGTDTQYFGPGTRLTVL.